This T cell receptor (beta chain) emerged from a study of vaccination and CD4 T cells after COVID-19. Sequencing of cultured CD4+ T cell DNA used the Oncomine TCR Beta short-read assay. Via MiXCR, TCRdb re-called the PCR reads, giving one row per CDR3 protein. Of 10,000 to 15,000 distinct CDR3 sequences in the sample, roughly 46% were seen once. Documented treatment: roughly 10-day PBMC culture with coronavirus spike peptide pools or control peptides (ViraFEST assay). This clonotype has more than one count but fewer than ten. Its specificity is unknown. Sequences were derived from CD4+ T cells from blood, cultured in vitro, sampled before SARS-CoV-2 vaccination. The receptor was isolated from a human donor who had recovered from COVID-19.

CDR3 sequence: CSARQGGDIQYF. For the CDR3, the DNA is TGCAGTGCTAGACAGGGTGGGGACATTCAGTACTTC. The chain couples TRBV20-1 to TRBJ2-4, with D possibly matching TRBD1 (5 bases). Germline V CDR1 and CDR2: DFQATT, SNEGSKA (reference sequence). V was pared by 2 bases and J by 8 bases, with 10 bases between. This CDR3 region has 12 residues.